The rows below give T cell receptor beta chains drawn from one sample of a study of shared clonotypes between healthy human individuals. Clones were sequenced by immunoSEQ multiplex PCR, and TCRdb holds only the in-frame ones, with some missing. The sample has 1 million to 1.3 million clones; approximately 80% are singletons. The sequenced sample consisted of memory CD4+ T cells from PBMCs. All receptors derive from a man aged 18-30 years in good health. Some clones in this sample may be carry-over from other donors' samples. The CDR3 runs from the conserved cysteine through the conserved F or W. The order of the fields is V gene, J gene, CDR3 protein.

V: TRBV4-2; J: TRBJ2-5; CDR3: CASSQVGRAVETQYF
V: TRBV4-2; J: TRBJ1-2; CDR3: CASSQAGDYGYTF
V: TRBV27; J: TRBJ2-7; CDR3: CASSPTLAGVPEQYF
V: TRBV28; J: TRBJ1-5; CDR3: CASRTHPNQPQHF
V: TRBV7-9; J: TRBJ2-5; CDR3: CASSLALTSGSGETQYF
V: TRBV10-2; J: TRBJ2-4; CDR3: CASSESAGWDIQYF
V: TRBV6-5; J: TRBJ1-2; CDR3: CASSSLATTNYGYTF
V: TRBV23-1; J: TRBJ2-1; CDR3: CASSSDRCRRGVF
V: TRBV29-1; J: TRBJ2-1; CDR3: CSVEEVEGSSYNEQFF
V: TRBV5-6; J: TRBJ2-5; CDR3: CASSYGDRIPGTQYF
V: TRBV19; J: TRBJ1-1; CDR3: CASSIVSRRYTEAFF
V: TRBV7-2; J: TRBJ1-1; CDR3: CASSLGTGVTEAFF
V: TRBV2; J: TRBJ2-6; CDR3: CATRGASRSGANVLTF
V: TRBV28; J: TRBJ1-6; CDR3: CASSDRVRLNSPLHF
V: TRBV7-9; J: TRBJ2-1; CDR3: CASSLGGRGVGEFF
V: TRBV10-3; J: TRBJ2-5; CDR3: CAISESRGRAEETQYF
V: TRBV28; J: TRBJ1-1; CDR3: CASRNSLTEAFF
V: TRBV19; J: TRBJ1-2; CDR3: CASTPKRPLSNYGYTF
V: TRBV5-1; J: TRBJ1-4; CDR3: CASSLGDRGKGEKLFF
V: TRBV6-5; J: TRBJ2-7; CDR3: CASSYSPILSYEQYF
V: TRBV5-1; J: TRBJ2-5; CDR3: CASSDRQGSRMGETQYF
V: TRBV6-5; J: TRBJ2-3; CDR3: CASSAGGTDTQYF
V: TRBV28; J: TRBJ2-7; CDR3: CASTPAGDYYEQYF
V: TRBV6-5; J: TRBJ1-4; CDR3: CASSWASIGEKLFF
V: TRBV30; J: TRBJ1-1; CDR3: CAWSVNRGKNTEAFF
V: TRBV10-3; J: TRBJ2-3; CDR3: CATRTAPSTDTQYF
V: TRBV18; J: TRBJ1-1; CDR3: CASSHDPGFVNTEAFF
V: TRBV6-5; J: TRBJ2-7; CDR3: CASSYSSSRGAYEQYF
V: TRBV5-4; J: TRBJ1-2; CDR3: CASSSPGFGYTF
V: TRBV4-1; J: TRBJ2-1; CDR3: CASSRASGRVEQFF
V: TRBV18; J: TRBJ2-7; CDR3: CASSPPGGGEQYF
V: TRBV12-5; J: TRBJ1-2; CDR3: CASGFPGQYGYTF
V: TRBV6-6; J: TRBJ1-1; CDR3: CASSYLGATGNTEAFF
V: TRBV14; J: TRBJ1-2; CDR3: CASSDRDRVGYTF
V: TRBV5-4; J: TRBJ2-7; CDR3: CASSPRGLAGGQGEQYF
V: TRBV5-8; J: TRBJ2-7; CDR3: CASSFRGWYEQYF
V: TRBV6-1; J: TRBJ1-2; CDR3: CASSEGNRIYGYTF
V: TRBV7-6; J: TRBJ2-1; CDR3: CASSLGGRASNEQFF
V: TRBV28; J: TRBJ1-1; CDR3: CASRTYTEAFF
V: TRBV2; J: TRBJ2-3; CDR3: CASSETPGTTSDTQYF
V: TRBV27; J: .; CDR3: CASSFGTHEQYF
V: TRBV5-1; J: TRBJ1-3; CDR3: CASSLGNPASGNTIYF
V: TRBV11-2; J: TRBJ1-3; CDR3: CASSLAGRVGNTIYF
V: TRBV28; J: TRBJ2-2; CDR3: CASSLWGVTGELFF
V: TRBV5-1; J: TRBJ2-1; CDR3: CASTRDRGRYNEQFF
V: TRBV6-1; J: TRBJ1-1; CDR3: CASSEGRTNTEAFF
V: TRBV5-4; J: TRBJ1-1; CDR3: CASSLAGSGAREAFF
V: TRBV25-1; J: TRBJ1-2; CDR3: CASSEIGRDRAGYTF
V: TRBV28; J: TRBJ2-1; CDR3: CASSQPGDRLFF
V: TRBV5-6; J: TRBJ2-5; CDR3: CASSSTGGGETQYF
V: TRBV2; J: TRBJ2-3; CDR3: CASSEWRSTDTQYF
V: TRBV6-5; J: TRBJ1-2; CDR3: CASSGQYGYTF
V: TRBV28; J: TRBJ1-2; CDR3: CASSSPAAAPRGGYTF
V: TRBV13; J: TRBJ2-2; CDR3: CASSLGTGELFF
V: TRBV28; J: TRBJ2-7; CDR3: CASRILSPLGGRTYEQYF
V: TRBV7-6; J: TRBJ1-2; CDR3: CASSPYRGNYGYTF
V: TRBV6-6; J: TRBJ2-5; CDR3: CASSPSGPRMGETQYF